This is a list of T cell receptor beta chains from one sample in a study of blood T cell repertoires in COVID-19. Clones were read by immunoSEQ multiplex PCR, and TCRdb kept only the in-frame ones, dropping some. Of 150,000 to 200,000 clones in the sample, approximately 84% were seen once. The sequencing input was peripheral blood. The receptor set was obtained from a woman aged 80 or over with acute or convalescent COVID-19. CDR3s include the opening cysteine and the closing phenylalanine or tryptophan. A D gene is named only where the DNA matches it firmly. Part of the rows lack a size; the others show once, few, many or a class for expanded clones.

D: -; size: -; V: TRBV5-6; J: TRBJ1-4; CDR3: CASSGRRSWEKLFF; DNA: TGTGCCAGCAGCGGGAGGCGTAGTTGGGAAAAACTGTTTTTT
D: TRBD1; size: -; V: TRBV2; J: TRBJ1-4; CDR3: CASNLQGIETNEKLFF; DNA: TGTGCCAGCAATCTACAGGGGATAGAAACTAATGAAAAACTGTTTTTT
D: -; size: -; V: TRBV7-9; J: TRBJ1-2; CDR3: CASSADSDRGGYTF; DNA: TGTGCCAGCAGCGCCGACTCGGACAGAGGAGGCTACACCTTC
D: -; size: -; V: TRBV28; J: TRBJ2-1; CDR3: CASSLGGSGGNEQFF; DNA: TGTGCCAGCAGTTTAGGTGGGAGTGGAGGCAATGAGCAGTTCTTC
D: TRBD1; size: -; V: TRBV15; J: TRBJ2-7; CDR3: CATSRDFSQGSSYEQYF; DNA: TGTGCCACCAGCAGAGATTTCTCACAGGGGAGCTCCTACGAGCAGTACTTC
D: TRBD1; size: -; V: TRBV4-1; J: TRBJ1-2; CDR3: CASSQEGQGNYGYTF; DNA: TGCGCCAGCAGCCAAGAGGGACAGGGGAACTATGGCTACACCTTC
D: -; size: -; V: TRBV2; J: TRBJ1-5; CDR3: CASTERERQPQHF; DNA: TGTGCCAGCACCGAGAGGGAGAGGCAGCCCCAGCATTTT
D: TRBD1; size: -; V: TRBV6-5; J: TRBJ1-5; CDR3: CASSSGQFNQPQHF; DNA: TGTGCCAGCAGCTCGGGACAGTTCAATCAGCCCCAGCATTTT
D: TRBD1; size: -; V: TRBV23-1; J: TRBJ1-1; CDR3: CASRGDRGLGEAFF; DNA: TGCGCCAGCAGGGGGGACAGGGGGCTCGGTGAAGCTTTCTTT
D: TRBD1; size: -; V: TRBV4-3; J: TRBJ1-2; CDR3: CASSQDRSGGYYGYTF; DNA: TGCGCCAGCAGCCAAGATCGCTCAGGGGGCTACTATGGCTACACCTTC
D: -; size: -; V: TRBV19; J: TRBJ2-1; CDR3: CASSKGAPRDNRNEQFF; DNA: TGTGCCAGTAGTAAAGGGGCTCCTCGGGACAACAGGAATGAGCAGTTCTTC
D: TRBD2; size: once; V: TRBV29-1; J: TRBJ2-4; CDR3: CSAGSGTSGSHIQYF; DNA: TGCAGCGCCGGAAGCGGGACTAGCGGGAGTCACATTCAGTACTTC
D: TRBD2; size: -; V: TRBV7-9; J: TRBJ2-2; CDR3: CASSLSAGGITGELFF; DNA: TGTGCCAGCAGCCTAAGCGCGGGGGGAATCACCGGGGAGCTGTTTTTT
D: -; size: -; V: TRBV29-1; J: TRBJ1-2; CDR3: CSVEGGETRVVHYGYTF; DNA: TGCAGCGTTGAAGGCGGGGAGACCCGGGTCGTCCACTATGGCTACACCTTC
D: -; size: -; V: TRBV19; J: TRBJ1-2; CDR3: CASSNIQGGYTF; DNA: TGTGCCAGTAGTAACATACAGGGAGGCTACACCTTC
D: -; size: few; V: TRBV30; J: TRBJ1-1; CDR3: CAWSVAKETEAFF; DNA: TGTGCCTGGAGTGTAGCCAAGGAGACTGAAGCTTTCTTT
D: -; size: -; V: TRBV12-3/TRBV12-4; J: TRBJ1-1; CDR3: CASTLSGVTEAFF; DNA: TGTGCCAGCACCCTCTCAGGGGTCACTGAAGCTTTCTTT
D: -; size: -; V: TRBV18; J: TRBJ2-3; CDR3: CASSSEGGTDTQYF; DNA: TGTGCCAGCTCCTCAGAAGGAGGGACAGATACGCAGTATTTT
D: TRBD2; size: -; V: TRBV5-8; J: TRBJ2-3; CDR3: CASSLGESGRDF; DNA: TGTGCCAGCAGCTTAGGAGAATCAGGGAGGGATTTT
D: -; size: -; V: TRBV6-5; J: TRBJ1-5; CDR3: CASSYLNQPQHF; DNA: TGTGCCAGCAGCTATTTAAATCAGCCCCAGCATTTT
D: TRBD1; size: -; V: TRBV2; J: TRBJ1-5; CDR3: CASSLDRVQPQHF; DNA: TGTGCCAGCAGTTTAGACAGGGTCCAGCCCCAGCATTTT
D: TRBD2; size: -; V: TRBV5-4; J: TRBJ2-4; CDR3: CASSPGPGLAGGDIQYF; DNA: TGTGCCAGCAGCCCCGGCCCGGGACTAGCGGGAGGAGACATTCAGTACTTC